These 19 T cell receptor beta chains share one sample of origin, sequenced in a study of blood T cell repertoires in COVID-19. Method: immunoSEQ multiplex PCR; TCRdb's copy keeps in-frame clones and lacks some. The data show around 230,000 clones, roughly nine tenths seen once. Specimen: peripheral blood. Receptor source: a man in his sixties who had recovered from COVID-19.

The chain is built from TRBV9 and TRBJ1-2, with D possibly TRBD1 on 5 matching bases. Deletions cut 5 bases from V and 4 bases from J, with 12 bases between. The CDR3 sequence is 13 residues long. CDR1 SGDLS and CDR2 YYNGEE come from the germline V gene. CDR3 sequence reads: CASSKGVSYGYTF. Here the CDR3 DNA reads TGTGCCAGCAGTAAAGGGGTTAGCTATGGCTACACCTTC.

This clone was observed once. Other DNA variants within this sample encode the same CDR3. The chain is built from TRBV29-1 and TRBJ1-5; D possibly corresponds to TRBD1 (6 bases). The CDR3 is 13 amino acids. The V end lost 3 bases, the J end lost 7 bases, and 13 bases lay between the germline ends. Germline values: CDR1 SQVTM, CDR2 ANQGSEA. CDR3 in amino acids: CSVEGGRGQPQHF. In nucleotides, the CDR3 is TGCAGCGTTGAGGGGGGGAGGGGGCAGCCCCAGCATTTT.

The chain couples TRBV6-2 or TRBV6-3 to TRBJ1-2, with 9 nucleotides matching TRBD1. The CDR3 sequence is 19 residues long. CDR1 MNHEY and CDR2 SVGEGT come from the germline V gene. Trimming at V came to 3 bases and at J to 2 bases, leaving 16 bases not matched to a gene. CDR3 coding DNA: TGTGCCAGCAGTTATATTCCAGGGACCGGGACAGGGTCCAACTATGGCTACACCTTC. Its protein is CASSYIPGTGTGSNYGYTF.

The chain joins TRBV5-1 to TRBJ2-7, with D possibly being TRBD2 (6 bases). In germline, CDR1 is SGHRS, CDR2 YFSETQ. The CDR3 has 14 amino acids. Deletions cut 4 bases from V and 3 bases from J, with 14 bases between. The CDR3 spells CASSPRGESYEQYV. The DNA of the CDR3 is TGCGCCAGCAGCCCACGCGGGGAGAGCTACGAGCAGTACGTC.

The chain combines TRBV6-1 with TRBJ1-6; 8 bases are shared with TRBD1. The CDR3 totals 14 residues. CDR1 is MNHNS, CDR2 SASEGT, per germline. Losses at the gene ends were 5 bases for V and 10 bases for J; bases not matched to a gene: 7. The CDR3 DNA follows: TGTGCCAGCAGTCCCCGACAGGGGACCTCACCCCTCCACTTT. Translated, it gives CASSPRQGTSPLHF.

The chain joins TRBV13 to TRBJ2-1, with D maybe TRBD1 (6 bases). The V and J ends lost 4 bases and 7 bases respectively, with 11 bases between them. This CDR3 is 13 amino acids long. The V gene's germline CDR1 is PRHDT and CDR2 FYEKMQ (reference sequence). The CDR3 reads CASSSSRGNEQFF. As DNA, the CDR3 is TGTGCCAGCAGCTCCTCCAGGGGAAATGAGCAGTTCTTC.

This chain links TRBV30 with TRBJ2-1; 10 bases are shared with TRBD2. CDR1 and CDR2 (germline): GTSNPN, SVGIG (reference sequence). The CDR3 consists of 14 residues. Unmatched junction bases numbered 7, after V lost 4 bases and J lost 7 bases. CDR3 sequence (DNA): TGTGCCTGGATGGTCAGCGGGGGGGCGAATGAGCAGTTCTTC. Translated, it gives CAWMVSGGANEQFF.

This chain joins TRBV11-2 and TRBJ1-6, with D uncertain. Germline V CDR1 and CDR2: SGHAT, FQNNGV. V gave up 3 bases and J gave up 5 bases, with 8 bases separating them. The CDR3 spans 14 residues. The CDR3, as DNA: TGTGCCAGCAGCTTGGGCAGTGATAATTCACCCCTCCACTTT. Residues: CASSLGSDNSPLHF.

The chain couples TRBV5-8 to TRBJ2-5; 9 nucleotides match TRBD1. Germline V gives CDR1 SGHTS, CDR2 YDEGEE. The CDR3 spans 15 residues. Trimming took 6 bases from V and 4 from J; bases not matched to a gene: 10. The CDR3 DNA follows: TGTGCCAGCAATAAACAGGGGGCTTGGGGAGAGACCCAGTACTTC. Protein: CASNKQGAWGETQYF.

The chain recombines TRBV6-5 with TRBJ1-2; a weak D match, TRBD1 (5 bases). CDR1 is MNHEY and CDR2 is SVGAGI in the germline V gene. The germline V and J ends were trimmed by 3 bases and 4 bases, with 9 bases remaining between them. The CDR3 sequence is 13 residues long. DNA for the CDR3: TGTGCCAGCAGTTATAATCAGGGCTATGGCTACACCTTC. This gives the protein CASSYNQGYGYTF.

CDR3 loop: CASSQEPGGTRKPTDTQYF. As DNA, the CDR3 is TGCGCCAGCAGCCAAGAACCGGGGGGGACCCGAAAGCCGACAGATACGCAGTATTTT. This chain connects TRBV4-1 to TRBJ2-3; 8 bases are a match to TRBD2. Trimming cost V 0 bases and J 3 bases; bases outside gene matches: 14. Germline lookup yields CDR1 MGHRA and CDR2 YSYEKL. This CDR3 has 19 residues.

This sequence joins TRBV6-2 or TRBV6-3 and TRBJ1-5; D is undetermined. V lost 8 bases, J lost 4 bases, and 18 bases lay in between. This CDR3 is built from 15 residues. CDR1 is MNHEY and CDR2 is SVGEGT in the germline V gene. The CDR3 region has the DNA TGTGCCAGCGGCCTCTCTGGGCAGTTTAATCAGCCCCAGCATTTT. It specifies CASGLSGQFNQPQHF.

The V and J genes are TRBV10-3 and TRBJ1-6; D perhaps matches TRBD1 (5 bases). The germline CDR1 and CDR2 sequences are ENHRY and SYGVKD. V gave up 6 bases and J gave up 8 bases, with 8 bases separating them. The CDR3 totals 12 residues. For the CDR3, the DNA is TGTGCCATCAGGGGAGGGGATTCACCCCTCCACTTT. The encoded protein is CAIRGGDSPLHF.

The genes are TRBV6-1 and TRBJ1-5; the D is unclear. This CDR3 is 14 amino acids long. The ends were cut back, 2 bases at V and 0 bases at J, with 5 bases in the middle. CDR1 is MNHNS and CDR2 is SASEGT in the germline V gene. CDR3 nucleotide sequence: TGTGCCAGCAGTGAACAGTATAGCAATCAGCCCCAGCATTTT. Its protein is CASSEQYSNQPQHF.

The gene calls are TRBV28 and TRBJ2-1, with D possibly matching TRBD2 (6 bases). Trimming stripped 3 bases from V and 4 bases from J, with 13 bases between. The CDR3 runs to 15 residues. From germline, CDR1 is MDHEN and CDR2 SYDVKM. The CDR3 DNA is TGTGCCAGCAGTTTGCCTACGGGGGTATACAATGAGCAGTTCTTC. This sequence encodes CASSLPTGVYNEQFF.

This clone turned up a few times. The chain uses TRBV23-1 and TRBJ1-1; 12 nucleotides line up with TRBD1. TRBV23-1 is labeled an ORF, and its function is uncertain. V was pared by 0 bases and J by 5 bases, with 10 bases of the junction left unmatched. This CDR3 region has 18 residues. In DNA, the CDR3 is TGCGCCAGCAGTCAATCGAATTGGGACAGGGGGCGAGGAACTGAAGCTTTCTTT. Its translation is CASSQSNWDRGRGTEAFF.

This sequence joins TRBV5-6 and TRBJ1-6; possible D gene TRBD1, 6 bases. Trimming removed 3 bases at V and 14 bases at J, with 15 bases between. Germline V gives CDR1 SGHDT, CDR2 YYEEEE. The CDR3 runs 13 residues. The DNA for the CDR3 is TGTGCCAGCAGCTACACAGGGTTCAAAACCCTCCACTTT. Amino acid sequence: CASSYTGFKTLHF.

V and J are TRBV2 and TRBJ1-1, with D unclear. The V gene's germline CDR1 is SNHLY and CDR2 FYNNEI. The V end was cut by 4 bases, the J end by 5 bases, with 11 bases between. This CDR3 contains 13 residues. The CDR3 bases are TGTGCCAGCAGTGTTTCGGGGTCAACTGAAGCTTTCTTT. Its protein is CASSVSGSTEAFF.

The V call is TRBV9, the J call TRBJ1-2; D is unresolved. The V end was cut by 6 bases, the J end by 4 bases, with 16 bases between. The germline gives CDR1 SGDLS, CDR2 YYNGEE. This CDR3 has 14 residues. The CDR3 bases are TGTGCCAGCACCCAGAGGGCCGGCCGCTATGGCTACACCTTC. It codes for CASTQRAGRYGYTF.